The 25 T cell receptor beta chains listed next were all sequenced from one sample in a study of shared clonotypes between healthy human individuals. Sequencing used immunoSEQ multiplex PCR; TCRdb keeps in-frame clones, though not all of them. The profile shows millions of clones, 85% to 95% of them singletons. Sequenced input: naive CD4+ T cells sorted from blood. Indicated subset: CD45RA+ positively selected. These receptors all stem from a man younger than 30 in good health.

This clone showed up just a few times. This CDR3 is also generated by other DNA sequences in the sample. This rearrangement joins TRBV5-6 to TRBJ2-7; 9 bases are a match to TRBD1. The CDR3 runs to 14 residues. Germline lookup yields CDR1 SGHDT and CDR2 YYEEEE. V was clipped by 0 bases and J by 2 bases; unmatched bases: 0. DNA for the CDR3: TGTGCCAGCAGCTTGGGACAGGGGGCCTACGAGCAGTACTTC. Translating gives CASSLGQGAYEQYF.

The rearrangement links TRBV11-1 to TRBJ1-5; the D is unclear. CDR1 SGHAT and CDR2 FQDESV come from the germline V gene (reference sequence). There are 15 residues in the CDR3. Trimming removed 3 bases at V and 7 bases at J, with 16 bases between. CDR3 DNA: TGTGCCAGCAGCTTTCTCCCCCTTCATTCCCAGCCCCAGCATTTT. Translation gives CASSFLPLHSQPQHF.

The chain is built from TRBV27 and TRBJ1-2, with TRBD1 matching over 9 bases. CDR3 size: 13 residues. V lost 6 bases to trimming and J lost 8 bases; unmatched junction nucleotides: 7. Looked up from germline, CDR1 is MNHEY and CDR2 is SMNVEV (reference sequence). The CDR3 spells CASRAVDRGGYTF. CDR3 coding DNA: TGTGCCAGCAGGGCTGTAGACAGGGGGGGCTACACCTTC.

This clone was seen just once. V usage is TRBV9 and J usage is TRBJ2-1; TRBD2 aligns across 7 bases. The CDR3 runs 15 residues. The V gene end was trimmed by 4 bases and the J gene end by 1 base; junction bases not matched to a gene: 5. Germline V CDR1 and CDR2: SGDLS, YYNGEE. This chain's CDR3 is CASSRSGDSYNEQFF. In DNA, the CDR3 is TGTGCCAGCAGCCGGAGCGGGGATTCCTACAATGAGCAGTTCTTC. The full variable domain, completed using reference TRBV9 and TRBJ2-1, is DSGVTQTPKHLITATGQRVTLRCSPRSGDLSVYWYQQSLDQGLQFLIQYYNGEERAKGNILERFSAQQFPDLHSELNLSSLELGDSALYFCASSRSGDSYNEQFFGPGTRLTVL.

The chain is built from TRBV6-1 and TRBJ1-1; D is unclear. CDR1 is MNHNS and CDR2 is SASEGT in the germline V gene. V lost 3 bases to trimming and J lost 8 bases, with 10 bases between them. This CDR3 is 12 amino acids long. CDR3 sequence: CASSERAGEAFF. CDR3 bases: TGTGCCAGCAGTGAGAGGGCAGGAGAAGCTTTCTTT.

The gene calls are TRBV28 and TRBJ2-5; 10 bases map to TRBD2. V was clipped by 3 bases and J by 5 bases; unmatched bases: 12. The CDR3 has 17 residues. Germline V gene lookup returns CDR1 MDHEN and CDR2 SYDVKM. The CDR3 nucleotides read TGTGCCAGCAGTTTGGTGATAGCGGGGGGTGCCCGGGAGACCCAGTACTTC. It translates to CASSLVIAGGARETQYF.

Of note for this clone: A clone one base away is much larger, so this may be a read error. Distinct nucleotide sequences in the sample also encode this CDR3. This chain joins TRBV6-1 and TRBJ2-7; no clear D. Per germline, CDR1 MNHNS and CDR2 SASEGT. The CDR3 consists of 11 residues. The V gene lost 3 bases and the J gene lost 4 bases, with 4 bases spanning the gap. The CDR3 spells CASSEAYEQYF. DNA of the CDR3: TGTGCCAGCAGTGAGGCATACGAGCAGTACTTC.

This clone was recorded only once. Additional DNA sequences in this sample encode the identical CDR3. This chain joins TRBV5-1 and TRBJ2-3; the match to TRBD1 covers 7 bases. The CDR3 is 15 residues long. After removal of 4 bases from V and 0 bases from J, the junction contained 5 bases not matched to a gene. CDR1 and CDR2 from the germline V gene are SGHRS and YFSETQ. In nucleotides, the CDR3 is TGCGCCAGCAGCACCAGGACAGGCAGCACAGATACGCAGTATTTT. Translating gives CASSTRTGSTDTQYF.

V usage is TRBV4-3 and J usage is TRBJ2-7; 10 bases fit TRBD2. This CDR3 has 16 residues. Germline V gene sequence: CDR1 LGHNA, CDR2 YSLEER. V was clipped by 0 bases and J by 5 bases; unmatched bases: 7. This CDR3 reads CASSQDRPSGSNEQYF. CDR3 bases: TGCGCCAGCAGCCAAGATAGGCCTAGCGGGAGTAACGAGCAGTACTTC.

CDR3 loop: CASSLPGQRNTEAFF. The CDR3 nucleotides are TGTGCCAGCAGCTTACCGGGACAGAGGAACACTGAAGCTTTCTTT. The chain joins TRBV11-2 to TRBJ1-1; 7 nucleotides align to TRBD1. CDR1 SGHAT and CDR2 FQNNGV come from the germline V gene. V lost 2 bases and J lost 1; bases outside the gene matches: 4. This CDR3 has 15 amino acids.

V is TRBV5-6 and J is TRBJ2-7, with 11 bases matching TRBD1. Germline CDR1 reads SGHDT; CDR2 reads YYEEEE. The CDR3 contains 16 residues. J lost 2 bases, V lost 0 bases, and 4 bases had no gene match. The CDR3 here is CASSLEWGQGAYEQYF. The CDR3, as DNA: TGTGCCAGCAGCTTGGAATGGGGACAGGGGGCCTACGAGCAGTACTTC. Together with reference TRBV5-6 and TRBJ2-7, the CDR3 gives the full variable domain: DAGVTQSPTHLIKTRGQQVTLRCSPKSGHDTVSWYQQALGQGPQFIFQYYEEEERQRGNFPDRFSGHQFPNYSSELNVNALLLGDSALYLCASSLEWGQGAYEQYFGPGTRLTVT.

This chain uses TRBV10-3 with TRBJ2-7, with 7 bases fitting TRBD1. The CDR3 covers 15 residues. J was trimmed by 3 bases and V by 0 bases; bases with no gene match: 5. Germline V gene data show CDR1 as ENHRY and CDR2 as SYGVKD. The CDR3 is CAISESPGGIYEQYF. CDR3 coding DNA: TGTGCCATCAGTGAGTCGCCAGGGGGTATCTACGAGCAGTACTTC.

This sequence joins TRBV6-5 and TRBJ2-7, with D hard to call. CDR3 size: 14 residues. The germline V and J ends were trimmed by 0 bases and 5 bases, with 11 bases remaining between them. Germline V CDR1 and CDR2: MNHEY, SVGAGI. The CDR3 protein is CASSYSSARHEQYF. For the CDR3, the DNA is TGTGCCAGCAGTTACTCAAGTGCCCGTCACGAGCAGTACTTC.

V and J are TRBV25-1 and TRBJ2-5; possibly TRBD1 for D (5 bases). The germline CDR1 and CDR2 sequences are MGHDK and SYGVNS. The CDR3 length is 16 residues. With 3 bases removed from V and 5 bases from J, the gap between germline ends came to 19 bases. CDR3 amino acids: CASSDPFTRGGETQYF. The CDR3 nucleotides are TGTGCCAGCAGTGACCCTTTCACAAGGGGCGGTGAGACCCAGTACTTC.

This clone appeared a single time. The chain links TRBV7-9 to TRBJ2-1; 7 positions agree with TRBD2. J lost 7 bases, V lost 8 bases, and 14 bases had no gene match. This CDR3 comprises 15 residues. In germline, CDR1 is SEHNR, CDR2 FQNEAQ (reference sequence). CDR3 sequence: CASRVATGGGNEQFF. The CDR3 bases are TGTGCCAGCCGGGTAGCAACGGGAGGCGGGAATGAGCAGTTCTTC.

This clone has just a few counts. This sequence joins TRBV5-1 and TRBJ2-2; D unclear. Trimming removed 7 bases from V and 1 base from J, with 8 bases in between. This CDR3 contains 13 residues. The germline V gene has CDR1 SGHRS and CDR2 YFSETQ. This CDR3 reads CASLLVNTGELFF. The CDR3 DNA sequence: TGCGCCAGCCTGCTGGTGAACACCGGGGAGCTGTTTTTT.

With respect to this clone: In the same sample, other DNA sequences code for this CDR3. The CDR3 loop reads CASSRDYEQYF. DNA for the CDR3: TGCGCCAGCAGCCGGGACTACGAGCAGTACTTC. J is TRBJ2-7 and V is TRBV5-1; a possible D gene is TRBD2 (5 bases). The CDR3 spans 11 residues. CDR1 and CDR2 (germline): SGHRS, YFSETQ. V was shortened by 4 bases and J by 3 bases, with 5 bases between the two germline ends.

Concerning this clone itself: Other DNA sequences within the sample encode an identical CDR3. The chain joins TRBV7-2 to TRBJ2-5; the D is unclear. The CDR3 consists of 13 residues. Between the trimmed V and J ends, which lost 1 base and 2 bases, there was a span of 5 bases. CDR1 and CDR2 from the germline V gene are SGHTA and FQGNSA. CDR3 amino acids: CASSLVRQETQYF. The CDR3, as DNA: TGTGCCAGCAGCTTAGTTCGTCAAGAGACCCAGTACTTC.

As regards this clone: Additional DNA sequences in this sample encode the identical CDR3. The CDR3: CASSLEGAGELFF. The CDR3 region has the DNA TGCGCCAGCAGCTTGGAGGGAGCCGGGGAGCTGTTTTTT. The chain carries TRBV5-1 and TRBJ2-2, with TRBD2 as a possible D gene (5 bases). Germline values: CDR1 SGHRS, CDR2 YFSETQ. Between the trimmed V and J ends, which lost 0 bases and 6 bases, there was a span of 6 bases. The CDR3 sequence is 13 residues long.

This sequence joins TRBV5-1 and TRBJ1-5; 8 bases match TRBD1. V lost 4 bases, J lost 6 bases, and 9 bases stayed unmatched. Germline-derived CDR1 and CDR2 are SGHRS and YFSETQ. The CDR3 is made up of 15 amino acids. The CDR3 loop is CASSPTQGAGQPQHF. As DNA, the CDR3 is TGCGCCAGCAGCCCGACCCAGGGGGCAGGTCAGCCCCAGCATTTT. The full variable domain, completed using reference TRBV5-1 and TRBJ1-5, is KAGVTQTPRYLIKTRGQQVTLSCSPISGHRSVSWYQQTPGQGLQFLFEYFSETQRNKGNFPGRFSGRQFSNSRSEMNVSTLELGDSALYLCASSPTQGAGQPQHFGDGTRLSIL.

This sequence joins TRBV7-2 and TRBJ2-2, with a weak D call TRBD2 (6 bases). Trimming left V 5 bases short and J 1 base short, with 14 bases between. Germline V gives CDR1 SGHTA, CDR2 FQGNSA. This CDR3 region has 16 residues. This chain's CDR3 is CASSLSGLLNTGELFF. CDR3 bases: TGTGCCAGCAGCCTCTCGGGACTGCTGAACACCGGGGAGCTGTTTTTT. The entire variable domain, with the rest obtained from reference TRBV7-2 and TRBJ2-2, is as follows: GAGVSQSPSNKVTEKGKDVELRCDPISGHTALYWYRQSLGQGLEFLIYFQGNSAPDKSGLPSDRFSAERTGGSVSTLTIQRTQQEDSAVYLCASSLSGLLNTGELFFGEGSRLTVL.

The chain has TRBV30 and TRBJ1-2, with no clear D. The germline V and J ends were trimmed by 0 bases and 4 bases, with 12 bases remaining between them. Germline CDR1 GTSNPN, CDR2 SVGIG (reference sequence). The CDR3 is 14 amino acids. The CDR3 is CAWSVGQPSYGYTF. CDR3 sequence (DNA): TGTGCCTGGAGTGTCGGTCAGCCCAGCTATGGCTACACCTTC.

The chain uses TRBV6-6 and TRBJ1-3; D gene ambiguous. The germline V and J ends were trimmed by 2 bases and 1 base, with 6 bases remaining between them. Looked up from germline, CDR1 is MNHNY and CDR2 is SVGAGI (reference sequence). The CDR3 extends over 14 amino acids. This CDR3 is CASSYQASGNTIYF. The DNA for the CDR3 is TGTGCCAGCAGTTACCAAGCTTCTGGAAACACCATATATTTT.

This clone appeared a single time. This chain uses TRBV2 with TRBJ1-6; no clear D gene. The CDR3 runs 13 residues. V lost 8 bases, J lost 8 bases, and 13 bases lay in between. CDR1 SNHLY and CDR2 FYNNEI come from the germline V gene. The CDR3: CASLPYQDSPLHF. CDR3 nucleotide sequence: TGTGCCAGCCTACCCTATCAAGATTCACCCCTCCACTTT. The full variable domain, its missing parts supplied by reference TRBV2 and TRBJ1-6, is EPEVTQTPSHQVTQMGQEVILRCVPISNHLYFYWYRQILGQKVEFLVSFYNNEISEKSEIFDDQFSVERPDGSNFTLKIRSTKLEDSAMYFCASLPYQDSPLHFGNGTRLTVT.

This rearrangement joins TRBV6-5 to TRBJ2-5; tentatively, D is TRBD1 or TRBD2 (5 bases each). The V gene's germline CDR1 is MNHEY and CDR2 SVGAGI. V gave up 8 bases and J gave up 1 base, with 14 bases separating them. The CDR3 spans 14 residues. The CDR3 DNA is TGTGCCAGCGGGCCAACAGGAGGCCAAGAGACCCAGTACTTC. Translation: CASGPTGGQETQYF.